What follows are 27 T cell receptor beta chains derived from one specimen sequenced in a study of T cell responses to AZD1222 COVID-19 vaccine. The table came from immunoSEQ multiplex PCR; TCRdb's copy has only in-frame clones and leaves some out. The table records 150,000 or so clones, just under 95% of them present only once. The starting material was peripheral blood, obtained on day 0 of AZD1222 vaccination. The source is an adult in good health.

The chain combines TRBV19 with TRBJ2-1; unclear D gene. The germline gives CDR1 LNHDA, CDR2 SQIVND (reference sequence). Trimming removed 3 bases from V and 0 bases from J, with 9 bases in between. This CDR3 comprises 15 residues. CDR3 in DNA: TGTGCCAGTAGTATGAGACCCAGCTCCTACAATGAGCAGTTCTTC. Residues: CASSMRPSSYNEQFF. The whole variable domain, remainder taken from reference TRBV19 and TRBJ2-1, is DGGITQSPKYLFRKEGQNVTLSCEQNLNHDAMYWYRQDPGQGLRLIYYSQIVNDFQKGDIAEGYSVSREKKESFPLTVTSAQKNPTAFYLCASSMRPSSYNEQFFGPGTRLTVL.

The chain links TRBV11-3 to TRBJ1-1; unclear D gene. Germline V CDR1 and CDR2: SGHNT, YENEEA. This CDR3 comprises 13 residues. V gave up 5 bases and J gave up 4 bases, with 11 bases separating them. The CDR3 loop reads CASSRGGTTEAFF. CDR3 nucleotides: TGTGCCAGCAGCCGGGGTGGTACCACTGAAGCTTTCTTT.

The rearrangement uses TRBV18 and TRBJ1-5, with 10 bases lining up with TRBD1. From germline, CDR1 is KGHSH and CDR2 LQKENI. CDR3 length: 16 residues. Losses at the gene ends were 0 bases for V and 7 bases for J; bases not matched to a gene: 6. The chain's CDR3 is CASSPPGGQGYQPQHF. The CDR3 DNA reads as TGTGCCAGCTCACCACCGGGGGGACAGGGGTACCAGCCCCAGCATTTT.

This clone was found once. The chain links TRBV5-6 to TRBJ2-1; 7 positions match TRBD1. CDR3 length equals 14 residues. Germline CDR1 and CDR2: SGHDT and YYEEEE. Losses at the gene ends were 1 base for V and 5 bases for J; bases not matched to a gene: 3. CDR3 nucleotides: TGTGCCAGCAGCTTGCCGGGACAGCACAATGAGCAGTTCTTC. Protein product: CASSLPGQHNEQFF.

By its share, this clone is medium-sized. Other DNA sequences in the sample encode the same CDR3. The chain carries TRBV6-4 and TRBJ2-1; 10 bases are a match to TRBD2. CDR1 and CDR2 from the germline V gene are MRHNA and SNTAGT. This CDR3 is 15 amino acids long. The trim removed 0 bases at V and 6 bases at J, leaving 2 bases unmatched. The CDR3, as DNA: TGTGCCAGCAGTGACTCGAGCGGGGGGGCCAATGAGCAGTTCTTC. This translates into CASSDSSGGANEQFF.

This clone came up once. This sequence joins TRBV5-1 and TRBJ2-2, with 13 bases lining up with TRBD2. CDR1 is SGHRS and CDR2 is YFSETQ in the germline V gene. The trim removed 4 bases at V and 5 bases at J, leaving 11 bases unmatched. The CDR3 spans 18 residues. In nucleotides, the CDR3 is TGCGCCAGCAGCGGGCCACTAGCGGGGGGGCCGCGGACCGGGGAGCTGTTTTTT. Protein sequence: CASSGPLAGGPRTGELFF.

The CDR3: CASSGSGANVLTF. CDR3 nucleotide sequence: TGTGCCAGCAGCGGCTCTGGGGCCAACGTCCTGACTTTC. This chain links TRBV7-9 with TRBJ2-6; D gene uncertain. The CDR3 has 13 amino acids. Germline CDR1 and CDR2: SEHNR and FQNEAQ (reference sequence). V lost 5 bases and J 0 bases, leaving 2 bases between the germline ends.

This chain links TRBV7-8 with TRBJ1-6; D is unresolved. CDR1 is SGHVS and CDR2 is FQNEAQ in the germline V gene. This CDR3 is 16 amino acids long. Trimming removed 5 bases from V and 4 bases from J, with 15 bases in between. CDR3: CASSLPGDPYNSPLHF. The CDR3 bases are TGTGCCAGCAGCCTACCTGGGGATCCGTATAATTCACCCCTCCACTTT.

The V and J genes are TRBV6-4 and TRBJ1-4; D ambiguous. Germline V gives CDR1 MRHNA, CDR2 SNTAGT. V was clipped by 7 bases and J by 7 bases, with 10 bases between them. This CDR3 is built from 12 residues. Here the CDR3 reads CASTRKLEKLFF. CDR3 coding DNA: TGTGCCAGCACGAGGAAACTTGAAAAACTGTTTTTT.

The chain is built from TRBV24-1 and TRBJ2-3, with 11 nucleotides matching TRBD1. Germline V gene lookup returns CDR1 KGHDR and CDR2 SFDVKD. The trim removed 2 bases at V and 1 base at J, leaving 4 bases unmatched. The CDR3 totals 17 residues. CDR3 in amino acids: CATSDWTGGEGTDTQYF. The CDR3 DNA reads as TGTGCCACCAGTGATTGGACAGGGGGCGAGGGCACAGATACGCAGTATTTT.

A remark on this clone: Germline is not matched at one junction end, which may reflect a read error. This CDR3 is CAWRLRDREYIADF. CDR3 nucleotide sequence: TGTGCCTGGAGACTAAGAGACAGGGAGTACATCGCGGACTTC. V gene TRBV30 combines with J gene TRBJ1-2; 7 nucleotides agree with TRBD1. CDR1 and CDR2 from the germline V gene are GTSNPN and SVGIG (reference sequence). The CDR3 sequence is 14 residues long.

As to this clone: Compared with germline, one end of the junction differs, possibly owing to a read error. The gene calls are TRBV9 and TRBJ2-5; D is ambiguous. This CDR3 is built from 15 residues. CDR1 is SGDLS, CDR2 YYNGEE, per germline. The CDR3 sequence is CAGSVEQATLQTQYF. The CDR3 DNA sequence: TGTGCCGGCAGCGTAGAGCAGGCCACGTTACAGACCCAGTACTTC.

The rearrangement links TRBV11-3 to TRBJ2-4; TRBD2 aligns across 10 bases. CDR3 size: 15 residues. Trimming took 5 bases from V and 14 from J; bases not matched to a gene: 15. Germline V gene sequence: CDR1 SGHNT, CDR2 YENEEA. In nucleotides, the CDR3 is TGTGCCAGCAGCCAGTCTAGCGGGGGACCCCCGTTAGAGTACTTC. This codes for CASSQSSGGPPLEYF.

V is TRBV5-1 and J is TRBJ2-2; D remains ambiguous. Germline V gene sequence: CDR1 SGHRS, CDR2 YFSETQ. The CDR3 has 14 residues. V was pared by 4 bases and J by 0 bases, with 7 bases between. CDR3 nucleotide sequence: TGCGCCAGCAGCACCATCGCGAACACCGGGGAGCTGTTTTTT. Protein sequence: CASSTIANTGELFF. Full variable domain (rest looked up from reference TRBV5-1 and TRBJ2-2): KAGVTQTPRYLIKTRGQQVTLSCSPISGHRSVSWYQQTPGQGLQFLFEYFSETQRNKGNFPGRFSGRQFSNSRSEMNVSTLELGDSALYLCASSTIANTGELFFGEGSRLTVL.

The rearrangement joins TRBV30 to TRBJ1-6; D is ambiguous. The CDR3 totals 13 residues. V dropped 5 bases and J dropped 7 bases, with 12 bases sitting between them. Looked up from germline, CDR1 is GTSNPN and CDR2 is SVGIG (reference sequence). This CDR3 is CAWDMASNSPLHF. CDR3 in DNA: TGTGCCTGGGATATGGCGTCCAATTCACCCCTCCACTTT. The full variable domain, in which reference TRBV30 and TRBJ1-6 provide the parts outside the CDR3, is SQTIHQWPATLVQPVGSPLSLECTVEGTSNPNLYWYRQAAGRGLQLLFYSVGIGQISSEVPQNLSASRPQDRQFILSSKKLLLSDSGFYLCAWDMASNSPLHFGNGTRLTVT.

This chain joins TRBV10-2 and TRBJ1-1; D ambiguous. CDR3 size: 13 residues. The V end was cut by 6 bases, the J end by 1 base, with 9 bases between. From germline, CDR1 is WSHSY and CDR2 SAAADI. The CDR3, as DNA: TGCGCCAGCAGATCTCGCGGGAACACTGAAGCTTTCTTT. This gives the protein CASRSRGNTEAFF.

The CDR3 DNA reads TGTGCCAGCAGCTTAGCACAGGGAGTCCACGAGCAGTACTTC. Encoded protein: CASSLAQGVHEQYF. The rearrangement uses TRBV7-2 and TRBJ2-7, with a weak D call TRBD1 (6 bases). The V gene's germline CDR1 is SGHTA and CDR2 FQGNSA. The V end lost 0 bases, the J end lost 5 bases, and 11 bases lay between the germline ends. The CDR3 sequence is 14 residues long.

The V and J genes are TRBV19 and TRBJ2-7; D gene ambiguous. Looked up from germline, CDR1 is LNHDA and CDR2 is SQIVND (reference sequence). This CDR3 contains 14 residues. V lost 0 bases and J 2 bases, leaving 8 bases between the germline ends. The CDR3 protein is CASSIEEAAYEQYF. DNA of the CDR3: TGTGCCAGTAGTATAGAGGAAGCAGCCTACGAGCAGTACTTC.

V gene TRBV27 combines with J gene TRBJ1-1; 9 bases agree with TRBD1. Germline V gene lookup returns CDR1 MNHEY and CDR2 SMNVEV (reference sequence). Trimming removed 6 bases from V and 2 bases from J; junction bases left unmatched: 10. The CDR3 is made up of 16 amino acids. In DNA, the CDR3 is TGTGCCAGCAGCCCTTTTTCGACAGGGGGAAACACTGAAGCTTTCTTT. Its protein is CASSPFSTGGNTEAFF.

The chain has TRBV5-1 and TRBJ1-1; the match to TRBD1 covers 8 bases. The germline gives CDR1 SGHRS, CDR2 YFSETQ. The CDR3 is made up of 14 amino acids. The J segment lost 3 bases and the V segment lost 3 bases, leaving 4 bases of the junction unmatched. The CDR3 spells CASSWTGMHTEAFF. CDR3 bases: TGCGCCAGCAGCTGGACAGGGATGCACACTGAAGCTTTCTTT.

This clone occurred once. This chain connects TRBV5-4 to TRBJ2-3; D is possibly TRBD2 (5 bases). V gave up 2 bases and J gave up 5 bases, with 12 bases separating them. Germline V lookup: CDR1 SGHNT, CDR2 YYREEE (reference sequence). CDR3 length: 14 amino acids. CDR3 protein: CASSFKRAQDTQYF. The DNA for the CDR3 is TGTGCCAGCAGCTTCAAGAGGGCACAAGATACGCAGTATTTT.

The chain has TRBV2 and TRBJ1-6; D is ambiguous. The germline CDR1 and CDR2 sequences are SNHLY and FYNNEI. V lost 4 bases to trimming and J lost 0 bases, with 10 bases between them. The CDR3 has 16 residues. The CDR3 sequence: CASSGKATSYNSPLHF. The CDR3 DNA is TGTGCCAGCAGTGGGAAGGCGACCTCCTATAATTCACCCCTCCACTTT.

This rearrangement joins TRBV4-2 to TRBJ1-1; D is uncertain. Germline V gene sequence: CDR1 LGHNA, CDR2 YNFKEQ. The CDR3 loop spans 16 amino acids. The V end lost 0 bases, the J end lost 4 bases, and 15 bases lay between the germline ends. The chain's CDR3 is CASSQDYNWGSTEAFF. CDR3 DNA sequence: TGTGCCAGCAGCCAAGATTATAATTGGGGATCCACTGAAGCTTTCTTT.

V usage is TRBV2 and J usage is TRBJ1-2; no clear D. Germline V gives CDR1 SNHLY, CDR2 FYNNEI. The ends were cut back, 4 bases at V and 3 bases at J, with 9 bases in the middle. The CDR3 is 13 residues long. The CDR3 nucleotides read TGTGCCAGCAGTGTGCAATCCTACTATGGCTACACCTTC. Its translation is CASSVQSYYGYTF.

Here the CDR3 reads CASSLEEPVVTEAFF. The CDR3 nucleotides read TGTGCCAGCAGTCTGGAAGAGCCGGTTGTCACTGAAGCTTTCTTT. The rearrangement joins TRBV2 to TRBJ1-1; D is unclear. This CDR3 spans 15 amino acids. V lost 5 bases and J lost 4, with 17 bases in between. Germline V gene data show CDR1 as SNHLY and CDR2 as FYNNEI.

The chain uses TRBV27 and TRBJ2-3; TRBD1 matches 8 bases. V shed 7 bases, J shed 2 bases, and the junction held 5 bases outside the gene matches. The CDR3 extends over 14 amino acids. The germline gives CDR1 MNHEY, CDR2 SMNVEV (reference sequence). The CDR3 spells CASTRDRTTDTQYF. In nucleotides, the CDR3 is TGTGCCAGCACCCGGGACAGGACCACAGATACGCAGTATTTT.

This clone showed up just once. The chain's CDR3 is CASSGTARGYGYTF. DNA of the CDR3: TGTGCCAGCAGTGGGACCGCTCGGGGCTATGGCTACACCTTC. This chain links TRBV6-2 or TRBV6-3 with TRBJ1-2, with D possibly matching TRBD1 (5 bases). Germline V CDR1 and CDR2: MNHEY, SVGEGT. The CDR3 totals 14 residues. Trimming took off 5 bases at V and 4 bases at J, with 14 bases between the two ends.